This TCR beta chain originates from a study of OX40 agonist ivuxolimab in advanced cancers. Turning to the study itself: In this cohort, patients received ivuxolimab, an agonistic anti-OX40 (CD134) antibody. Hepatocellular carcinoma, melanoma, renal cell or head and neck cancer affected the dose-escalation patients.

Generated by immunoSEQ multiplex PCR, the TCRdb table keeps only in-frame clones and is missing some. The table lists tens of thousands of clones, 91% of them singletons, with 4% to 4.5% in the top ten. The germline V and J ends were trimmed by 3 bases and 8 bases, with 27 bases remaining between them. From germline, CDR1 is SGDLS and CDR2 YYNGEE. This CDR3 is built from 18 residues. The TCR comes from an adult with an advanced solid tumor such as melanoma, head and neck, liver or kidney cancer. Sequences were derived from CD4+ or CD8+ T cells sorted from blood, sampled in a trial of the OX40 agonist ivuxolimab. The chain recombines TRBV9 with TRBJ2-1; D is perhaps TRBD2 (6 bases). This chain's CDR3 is CASSELEGGLGAWDEQFF. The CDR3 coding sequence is TGTGCCAGCAGCGAATTAGAGGGAGGACTCGGGGCCTGGGATGAGCAGTTCTTC. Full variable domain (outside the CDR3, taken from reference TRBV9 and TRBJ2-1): DSGVTQTPKHLITATGQRVTLRCSPRSGDLSVYWYQQSLDQGLQFLIQYYNGEERAKGNILERFSAQQFPDLHSELNLSSLELGDSALYFCASSELEGGLGAWDEQFFGPGTRLTVL.